This record covers a single TCR beta chain. Unmatched junction bases numbered 5, after V lost 4 bases and J lost 0 bases. The germline gives CDR1 SGHTA, CDR2 FQGNSA. The CDR3 is 16 residues long. Sequencing used immunoSEQ multiplex PCR; TCRdb keeps in-frame clones, though not all of them. The sample includes about 150,000 clones, around 87% of them seen just once. The age range of participants was about 18 to 89 years, with residence in about 25 US areas. Clinical history reported by participants formed the basis on which cohorts were assigned. Within 2 weeks before study entry, exposed participants met a COVID-19 case. The data are from a study of blood T cell repertoires in COVID-19. Background on the study: From the United States, Italy and Spain came samples of acute and convalescent COVID-19.

Sequencing was carried out using PBMCs or T cells enriched from blood (not recorded which). The V and J genes are TRBV7-2 and TRBJ1-5, with TRBD1 matching over 8 bases. The TCR was taken from a woman aged 40 to 55 who had been exposed to COVID-19. CDR3 amino acids: CASSWRTGNSNQPQHF. Written as DNA, the CDR3 is TGTGCCAGCAGCTGGAGGACAGGGAATAGCAATCAGCCCCAGCATTTT. The whole variable domain, remainder taken from reference TRBV7-2 and TRBJ1-5, is GAGVSQSPSNKVTEKGKDVELRCDPISGHTALYWYRQSLGQGLEFLIYFQGNSAPDKSGLPSDRFSAERTGGSVSTLTIQRTQQEDSAVYLCASSWRTGNSNQPQHFGDGTRLSIL.